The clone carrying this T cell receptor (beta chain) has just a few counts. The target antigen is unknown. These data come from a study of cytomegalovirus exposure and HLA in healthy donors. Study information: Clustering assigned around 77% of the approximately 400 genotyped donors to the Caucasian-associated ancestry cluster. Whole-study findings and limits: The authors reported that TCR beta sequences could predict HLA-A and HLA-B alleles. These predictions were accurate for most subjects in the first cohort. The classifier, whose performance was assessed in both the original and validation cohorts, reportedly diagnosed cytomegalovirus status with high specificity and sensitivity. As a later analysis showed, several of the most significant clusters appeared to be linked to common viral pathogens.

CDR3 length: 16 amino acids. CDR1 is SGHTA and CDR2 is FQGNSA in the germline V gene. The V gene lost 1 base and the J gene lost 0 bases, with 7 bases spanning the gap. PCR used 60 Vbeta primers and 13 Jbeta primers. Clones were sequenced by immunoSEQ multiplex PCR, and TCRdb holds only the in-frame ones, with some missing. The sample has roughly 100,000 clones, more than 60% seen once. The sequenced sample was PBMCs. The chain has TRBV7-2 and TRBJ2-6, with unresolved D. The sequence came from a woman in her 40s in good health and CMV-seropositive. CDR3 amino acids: CASSLESTSGANVLTF. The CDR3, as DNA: TGTGCCAGCAGCTTAGAAAGCACCTCTGGGGCCAACGTCCTGACTTTC.